There are a few counts of the clone carrying this T cell receptor (beta chain). Its antigen is not identified. This CDR3 is 16 amino acids long. The trim removed 1 base at V and 5 bases at J, leaving 9 bases unmatched. CDR1 and CDR2 (germline): DFQATT, SNEGSKA (reference sequence). TCRdb ran MiXCR on the RT-PCR reads and lists one entry per CDR3 protein. This sample has 600,000 to 850,000 distinct CDR3 sequences, with around 13% found just once. The entry originates in a study of response to subunit inactivated influenza vaccine. Findings and caveats of the study: Every seasonal influenza vaccination brings in few new T cells, the authors suggested.

The receptor comes from a man aged 50 to 59 who received an inactivated influenza vaccine. The chain combines TRBV20-1 with TRBJ2-5, with 11 bases lining up with TRBD1. Material: PBMCs from blood, obtained 14 to 15 days before vaccination. The CDR3 spells CSARVRDRGFGETQYF. In nucleotides, the CDR3 is TGCAGTGCTAGAGTGCGGGACAGGGGGTTTGGGGAGACCCAGTACTTC.